This T cell receptor beta chain was captured in a study of T cell repertoires in cytomegalovirus infection. Overall study context: CMV epitopes in the study were HLA-C-restricted (recently identified) and HLA-B-restricted (well studied). Public TCR beta signatures provided an indication of both CMV infection and a matching HLA type. Study-level findings and limits: CMV-specific TCR beta clonotypes restricted by HLA-C were the ones dominating the ex vivo response. The cumulative frequency of public TCR beta families distinguished individuals who carried CMV together with the relevant HLA.

TCRdb ran MiXCR on the reads and lists one entry per CDR3 protein. The table records about half a million distinct CDR3 sequences, 33% of them present only once. To note about this clonotype: The antigen is undetermined.

The V end lost 4 bases, the J end lost 7 bases, and 8 bases lay between the germline ends. This CDR3 is built from 12 residues. CDR1 KGHDR and CDR2 SFDVKD come from the germline V gene. The sequence derives from a human donor in good health (CMV status not recorded). Some clones in this sample may be carry-over from other donors' samples. V and J are TRBV24-1 and TRBJ2-3; no clear D gene. The specimen was cultured PBMCs, collected from culture after CMV antigen stimulation. CDR3 nucleotides: TGTGCCACCAGTGACCTTAGAAATACGCAGTATTTT. This translates into CATSDLRNTQYF.